The rows below give T cell receptor beta chains drawn from one sample of a study of human T cells and chemical hapten exposure. TCRdb reanalysed the RACE reads using MiXCR and keeps one entry per CDR3 protein. The repertoire holds approximately 80,000 distinct CDR3 sequences, with 9.5% to 13% as singletons. The source material was whole blood, sampled in connection with sensitization to the hapten diphenylcyclopropenone (DPC). The receptors here all came from a woman aged 25 to 45 with alopecia areata. Some clones in this sample may be carry-over from other donors' samples. The CDR3 runs from the conserved cysteine through the conserved F or W. The order of the fields is D gene, J gene, V gene, clone size, CDR3 DNA, CDR3 protein. D genes are given only for firm matches. Size is omitted from some rows. Given values are once, few, many or a class for expanded clones.

- TRBJ2-3 TRBV28 - TGTGCCAGCAGCTCACTTGGAGGTACGCAGTATTTT CASSSLGGTQYF
- TRBJ2-2 TRBV19 few TGTGCCAGTAGTATAGGCACAGGGCCAGCCGGGGAGCTGTTTTTT CASSIGTGPAGELFF
TRBD2 TRBJ2-3 TRBV28 many TGTGCCAGCTCTCGGACTAGCCCCGATACGCAGTATTTT CASSRTSPDTQYF
- TRBJ1-5 TRBV6-5 - TGTGCCAGCAGCCCCAAACGGGCAGGGGCAAGATCTAGCAATCAGCCCCAGCATTTT CASSPKRAGARSSNQPQHF
TRBD2 TRBJ2-7 TRBV7-2 - TGTGCCAGCAGCTCTAGCGGTATGTCCTACGAGCAGTACTTC CASSSSGMSYEQYF
TRBD1 TRBJ1-5 TRBV12-3/TRBV12-4 many TGTGCCAGCAGACCCGGGACAGGGGGCAATCAGCCCCAGCATTTT CASRPGTGGNQPQHF
- TRBJ2-1 TRBV14 few TGTGCCAGCAGCCCCCGCAGGGGGGGCGCCTACAATGAGCAGTTCTTC CASSPRRGGAYNEQFF
- TRBJ1-2 TRBV20-1 many TGCAGTGCTAGAAAAGCCGGGGCGACTAACTATGGCTACACCTTC CSARKAGATNYGYTF
- TRBJ2-7 TRBV29-1 - TGCAGCGCCCGGAGGAGCTCCTACGAGCAGTACTTC CSARRSSYEQYF
- TRBJ1-2 TRBV2 - TGTGCCAGCAGGACAGGCCTGGCTGGCTACACCTTC CASRTGLAGYTF
TRBD1 TRBJ2-1 TRBV3-1 many TGTGCCAGCAGCCTTCGACAGGGCCCCAGGAATGAGCAGTTCTTC CASSLRQGPRNEQFF
- TRBJ1-4 TRBV6-2/TRBV6-3 many TGTGCCAGCAGTTACCGACCGCCCGCTCAAAAACTGTTTTTT CASSYRPPAQKLFF
TRBD2 TRBJ2-2 TRBV15 many TGTGCCACCAGCAGCGTGGGGACTAGTCGGGCCGGGGAGCTGTTTTTT CATSSVGTSRAGELFF
TRBD2 TRBJ2-1 TRBV4-3 many TGCGCCAGCAGCCAAGAGCTAGCGGGAGGGGACTCCTACAATGAGCAGTTCTTC CASSQELAGGDSYNEQFF
- TRBJ1-1 TRBV4-3 - TGCGCCAGCAGCCAAGATATTAGAGGGACAGAAGCTTTCTTT CASSQDIRGTEAFF
TRBD2 TRBJ2-5 TRBV13 - TGTGCCAGCAGCCCCGGACTAGCGGTACAAGAGACCCAGTACTTC CASSPGLAVQETQYF
- TRBJ2-7 TRBV21-1 many TGTGCCAGCAGCAGGGAGGCAGGGGGCTCCTACGAGCAGTACTTC CASSREAGGSYEQYF
- TRBJ2-7 TRBV5-1 - TGCGCCAGCAGCTTGGCAGGGGGGAACGAGCAGTACTTC CASSLAGGNEQYF
TRBD2 TRBJ2-3 TRBV20-1 - TGCAGTGCTGATTGGGGGCTAGCGGGAGCAACAGATACGCAGTACTTT CSADWGLAGATDTQYF
TRBD1 TRBJ1-2 TRBV7-2 many TGTGCCAGCAGCTTAGGGCCGACAGGGGCAAGGGGCTATGGCTACACCTTC CASSLGPTGARGYGYTF
- TRBJ1-5 TRBV2 few TGTGCCAGCAGGGCAGAGGGAGATCAGCCCCAGCATTTT CASRAEGDQPQHF
TRBD1 TRBJ1-2 TRBV27 few TGTGCCAGCAGTTCCGGGACAGGGCCTGGCTACACCTTC CASSSGTGPGYTF
TRBD1 TRBJ1-4 TRBV5-1 many TGCGCCAGCAGCCTCGACAGGGGAGGTGAAAAACTGTTTTTT CASSLDRGGEKLFF
- TRBJ2-5 TRBV2 few TGTGCCAGCAGAGATGGGAGACAAGAGACCCAGTACTTC CASRDGRQETQYF
- TRBJ2-3 TRBV20-1 - TGCAGTGCTAGTTCAGGGGATAGCGCAGATACGCAGTATTTT CSASSGDSADTQYF
- TRBJ2-7 TRBV20-1 many TGCAGTGCTAGAGGCGGGACAAACCCCTACGAGCAGTACTTC CSARGGTNPYEQYF
TRBD2 TRBJ2-5 TRBV2 many TGTGCCAGCAGTGGGTTAGCGGGCCCGGAAGAGACCCAGTACTTC CASSGLAGPEETQYF
- TRBJ2-2 TRBV6-5 many TGTGCCAGCAGTTACGCGCTCGGGGGCGGGGAGCTGTTTTTT CASSYALGGGELFF
TRBD1 TRBJ1-6 TRBV6-2/TRBV6-3 many TGTGCCAGCAGTTGGTCACTCCGGGACAGGATTCACGGTTCACCCCTCCACTTT CASSWSLRDRIHGSPLHF
TRBD2 TRBJ2-5 TRBV6-6 - TGTGCCAGCAGTTCCCCCCGGGGGGTTGAGACCCAGTACTTC CASSSPRGVETQYF
TRBD2 TRBJ2-7 TRBV7-9 few TGTGCCAGCAGCAGGCCGGGACTAGAGTCTACGAAGCAGTACTTC CASSRPGLESTKQYF
- TRBJ1-6 TRBV28 few TGTGCCAGCAGTTCATTAAGTGGGGCTTCACCCCTCCACTTT CASSSLSGASPLHF
- TRBJ2-7 TRBV2 many TGTGCCAGCAGTGGGATCGCAGGAGAGCAGTACTTC CASSGIAGEQYF
- TRBJ2-3 TRBV7-2 few TGTGCCAGCAGCTTAGCAAGGAACACAGATACGCAGTATTTT CASSLARNTDTQYF
- TRBJ2-7 TRBV7-2 many TGTGCCAGCAGCTTAGATTACAGCCCCGAGCAGTACTTC CASSLDYSPEQYF
- TRBJ2-7 TRBV20-1 few TGCAGTGCTAGAGATAGGCCCGACTCCCCCCACGAGCAGTACTTC CSARDRPDSPHEQYF
- TRBJ2-3 TRBV20-1 many TGCAGTGCTAGACCCATAGGGGTAGATACGCAGTATTTT CSARPIGVDTQYF
TRBD1 TRBJ1-5 TRBV7-8 - TGTGCCAGCAGCCCGAAAAGGGACAGGGGCAATCAGCCCCAGCATTTT CASSPKRDRGNQPQHF
- TRBJ2-2 TRBV24-1 - TGTGCCACCAGTGATCCTCCGAACACCGGGGAGCTGTTTTTT CATSDPPNTGELFF
- TRBJ2-5 TRBV20-1 - TGCAGTGCTGTCCTTCAGGAGACCCAGTACTTC CSAVLQETQYF
- TRBJ2-7 TRBV5-1 - TGCGCCAGCAGCTTGGCCCTTCTGACGTCCACACCCTACGAGCAGTACTTC CASSLALLTSTPYEQYF
- TRBJ2-7 TRBV6-5 - TGTGCCAGCAGTTACTCATTTAAAACAGGGTTTTCCTACGAGCAGTACTTC CASSYSFKTGFSYEQYF